What follows describes a single TCR beta chain. The specificity of this receptor is unknown. No much larger clone is present one base from it, and per-base qualities are unavailable. These data originate in a study of OX40 agonist ivuxolimab in advanced cancers. Background for the entire study: The costimulatory receptor OX40 (CD134) was targeted by ivuxolimab, a fully human IgG2 agonistic monoclonal antibody. Intravenous ivuxolimab was administered to patients every 2 weeks at six dose levels: 0.01, 0.1, 0.3, 1.5, 3 and 10 mg/kg. Of the approximately 50 dose-escalation patients, hepatocellular carcinoma was present in around 20, melanoma in around 15, renal cell carcinoma in 9 and head and neck cancer in 9. In the dose-escalation cohort, 65% to 85% of patients were male, and the mean age was approximately 60 years with a range of roughly 20 to 85. Patients were allowed to have had prior anti-PD-1, anti-PD-L1 or anti-CTLA-4 therapy, and 40% to 45% of the dose-escalation patients had previously received checkpoint inhibitors. Partial responses occurred in three dose-escalation patients: two with cutaneous melanoma and one with hepatocellular carcinoma. The point of sequencing TCRbeta in the periphery was to test whether ivuxolimab changed TCR sequence diversity and drove clonal T-cell expansion. The monotherapy dose-escalation portion (N of about 50 patients) of the phase I ivuxolimab trial is reported in the paper. Study-wide conclusions, independent of this receptor: Antigen specificity was not determined for the clonally expanded peripheral T cells. On average, CD8+ T cells showed more expanded clones than CD4+ T cells after ivuxolimab. At doses of 0.1 to 3.0 mg/kg, clonal expansion of both CD4+ and CD8+ T cells in blood was seen between baseline and week 6. Low levels of normalized T-cell clonal expansion were also seen in some nonresponding patients. In partial responders in the 0.1-3.0 mg/kg groups, normalized peripheral clonal expansion was found to be among the lowest, especially among CD8+ T cells.

For sequencing of the TCRbeta CDR3 region, genomic DNA was extracted from the sorted cells. TCRbeta CDR3 regions were sequenced using the immunoSEQ Assay. TCRdb re-hosts the immuneACCESS table, in-frame sequences only. Its copies lack some clones; in the studies checked, an unresolved V gene accounts for under half of them, and the cause for the rest is not known. Counted in this sample were about 69,000 clones; around 91% of them appeared once. In total, the top ten clones hold over 9.5% of the sample. The trial excluded patients who had a history of autoimmune disease or were on systemic immunosuppression. Peripheral blood for TCR sequencing was collected from all dose cohorts at baseline, on cycle 4 day 1, and on cycle 7 day 1. Samples were obtained from an open-label, multicenter, first-in-human phase I dose-escalation trial of ivuxolimab. Adults with locally advanced or metastatic head and neck squamous cell, hepatocellular, melanoma or renal cell carcinoma were enrolled in the trial. Before TCR sequencing, CD4+ T cells and CD8+ T cells from peripheral blood were sorted into separate populations.

From the cysteine up to the phenylalanine, the CDR3 has a length of 17 residues. Only the CDR3 DNA stays, 51 bases, in frame from base 1. V and J lose 4 bases and 0 bases, and a span of 19 bases separates them. CDR1 and CDR2, looked up from the germline V gene, are ENHRY and SYGVKD. The specimen was CD4+ or CD8+ T cells sorted from blood, collected in a trial of the OX40 agonist ivuxolimab. The chain uses TRBV10-3 and TRBJ2-7, with TRBD2 perhaps the D gene, on 5 matching bases. This clonotype was sampled from an adult with an advanced solid tumor such as melanoma, head and neck, liver or kidney cancer. The CDR3 has the sequence CAISGSPGVNSSYEQYF. The sequenced DNA is TGTGCCATCAGTGGGTCTCCCGGGGTGAACAGCTCCTACGAGCAGTACTTC.